The entry below gives a single TCR beta chain sequence along with its context. Germline loops: CDR1 MGHDK, CDR2 SYGVNS. The CDR3 totals 12 residues. V lost 10 bases and J lost 7, with 16 bases in between. In the original analysis: By means of reference gene primer amplification, nucleated cell counts were estimated. Here immunoSEQ multiplex PCR was the method, and the copy in TCRdb shows in-frame clones only, minus some. D and trimming come from the DNA, and the V and J calls and clone size come from that table. The sample contains 150,000 to 200,000 clones, around 85% of which appear only once. The data were taken from a study of blood T cell repertoires in COVID-19. At the level of the study: Specimens from acute and convalescent COVID-19 originated in the United States, Italy and Spain. Sources were T cells, B-cell-depleted T cells, or PBMCs; the material itself was cDNA or gDNA.

The receptor was derived from a man aged 55-75 years with acute or convalescent COVID-19. The V and J genes are TRBV25-1 and TRBJ1-2; tentative D call: TRBD1 (5 bases). The sequencing sample was made of peripheral blood. The CDR3 sequence: CATIGDGSGYTF. CDR3 nucleotide sequence: TGTGCCACCATAGGGGACGGGAGTGGCTACACCTTC.